What follows are 22 T cell receptor beta chains derived from one specimen sequenced in a study of molecular identifiers for immune sequencing clone quantification. TCRdb re-analysed the PCR reads in MiXCR, keeping a single row per CDR3 protein. The data contain 20,000 or so distinct CDR3 sequences, about 20% of them singletons. The sequencing sample was made of naive CD8+ T cells from blood, with Jurkat cell RNA spiked in. The subset was: FACS-sorted CD8+CD4-CCR7+CD45RA+ naive T cells. The origin of the receptors is a human donor in good health. Some libraries in this study had Jurkat cell RNA spiked in.

This clonotype was seen once. The V gene is TRBV7-9, the J gene TRBJ2-5, with 8 bases aligning to TRBD1. J lost 4 bases, V lost 6 bases, and 7 bases had no gene match. Germline V lookup: CDR1 SEHNR, CDR2 FQNEAQ (reference sequence). The CDR3 is 14 amino acids. This chain's CDR3 is CASRNTGGRETQYF. The CDR3 coding sequence is TGTGCCAGCAGAAACACAGGGGGTAGAGAGACCCAGTACTTC. Combining the CDR3 with reference TRBV7-9 and TRBJ2-5 gives the whole variable domain DTGVSQNPRHKITKRGQNVTFRCDPISEHNRLYWYRQTLGQGPEFLTYFQNEAQLEKSRLLSDRFSAERPKGSFSTLEIQRTEQGDSAMYLCASRNTGGRETQYFGPGTRLLVL.

This clonotype was seen at least ten times. The rearrangement joins TRBV18 to TRBJ2-7; 9 nucleotides align to TRBD2. The germline V gene has CDR1 KGHSH and CDR2 LQKENI. With 4 bases clipped from V and 3 bases from J, the junction kept 10 bases outside the gene matches. The CDR3 runs 16 residues. The CDR3: CASSLAGGVFVYEQYF. The CDR3 DNA reads as TGTGCCAGCTCACTTGCGGGGGGGGTCTTCGTCTACGAGCAGTACTTC.

The rearrangement uses TRBV11-2 and TRBJ2-5; D is ambiguous. The CDR3 length is 12 residues. Trimming removed 2 bases from V and 10 bases from J, with 11 bases in between. Germline V CDR1 and CDR2: SGHAT, FQNNGV. This CDR3 reads CASSLIPRDQYF. CDR3 bases: TGTGCCAGCAGCTTAATACCAAGGGACCAGTACTTC.

The chain employs TRBV6-2 or TRBV6-3 and TRBJ2-1, with D possibly matching TRBD2 (6 bases). Germline V gene data show CDR1 as MNHEY and CDR2 as SVGEGT. Trimming removed 5 bases from V and 8 bases from J, with 22 bases in between. The CDR3 extends over 16 amino acids. The CDR3 is CASSQTGTHREDEQFF. The CDR3 bases are TGTGCCAGCAGTCAAACCGGGACTCACCGTGAGGATGAGCAGTTCTTC.

This clonotype is deemed medium-sized (0.01 to 0.1%). The gene calls are TRBV29-1 and TRBJ2-2; D may correspond to TRBD1 or TRBD2 (5 bases each). V lost 4 bases to trimming and J lost 3 bases, with 9 bases between them. Germline CDR1 and CDR2: SQVTM and ANQGSEA. This CDR3 is 13 amino acids long. Here the CDR3 reads CSVVGVDTGELFF. DNA for the CDR3: TGCAGCGTTGTGGGGGTGGACACCGGGGAGCTGTTTTTT.

V is TRBV7-9 and J is TRBJ2-7; 10 bases are shared with TRBD1. The CDR3 length is 15 residues. Germline CDR1 reads SEHNR; CDR2 reads FQNEAQ (reference sequence). V lost 1 base, J lost 3 bases, and 3 bases stayed unmatched. The CDR3 is CASSLVGTGDYEQYF. In nucleotides, the CDR3 is TGTGCCAGCAGCTTAGTAGGGACAGGGGACTACGAGCAGTACTTC. The variable domain in full, with the rest retrieved from reference TRBV7-9 and TRBJ2-7, is DTGVSQNPRHKITKRGQNVTFRCDPISEHNRLYWYRQTLGQGPEFLTYFQNEAQLEKSRLLSDRFSAERPKGSFSTLEIQRTEQGDSAMYLCASSLVGTGDYEQYFGPGTRLTVT.

This clonotype was detected ten times or more. V is TRBV6-5 and J is TRBJ2-2; D not certain. V was trimmed by 0 bases and J by 6 bases, leaving 5 bases between them. This CDR3 has 13 amino acids. The germline V gene has CDR1 MNHEY and CDR2 SVGAGI. In DNA form, the CDR3 reads TGTGCCAGCAGTTACTCCATGTCCGGGGAGCTGTTTTTT. Its protein is CASSYSMSGELFF.

This clonotype is termed medium-sized. The chain employs TRBV5-1 and TRBJ2-5; the D is unclear. Germline loops: CDR1 SGHRS, CDR2 YFSETQ. V was cut by 2 bases and J by 2 bases, with 7 bases left in between. The CDR3 runs to 13 residues. The CDR3 sequence is CASSFQNQETQYF. Written as DNA, the CDR3 is TGCGCCAGCAGCTTTCAAAATCAAGAGACCCAGTACTTC. Full variable domain (remainder filled in from reference TRBV5-1 and TRBJ2-5): KAGVTQTPRYLIKTRGQQVTLSCSPISGHRSVSWYQQTPGQGLQFLFEYFSETQRNKGNFPGRFSGRQFSNSRSEMNVSTLELGDSALYLCASSFQNQETQYFGPGTRLLVL.

Regarding this clonotype: A much more abundant neighbour one base away suggests this may be a read error. V is TRBV4-2 and J is TRBJ1-6, with 7 bases identical to TRBD1. Germline-derived CDR1 and CDR2 are LGHNA and YNFKEQ. The CDR3 totals 17 residues. V shed 4 bases and J 6 bases; nucleotides not matched to a gene: 12. In DNA, the CDR3 is TGTGCCAGCAGCCCCCCCACAGGGGATTCATGTAATTCACCCCTCCACTTT. This encodes CASSPPTGDSCNSPLHF.

This clonotype was found many times. This chain joins TRBV13 and TRBJ2-3, with D possibly TRBD2 on 6 matching bases. V was trimmed by 2 bases and J by 2 bases, leaving 14 bases between them. Germline V gives CDR1 PRHDT, CDR2 FYEKMQ (reference sequence). This CDR3 spans 16 amino acids. DNA of the CDR3: TGTGCCAGCAGCTTACTAGCGACCGGGCTCACAGATACGCAGTATTTT. Protein: CASSLLATGLTDTQYF.

This clonotype was counted ten times or more. The gene calls are TRBV4-3 and TRBJ2-1; the match to TRBD2 covers 8 bases. This CDR3 has 14 residues. The V gene's germline CDR1 is LGHNA and CDR2 YSLEER. The V and J ends lost 6 bases and 5 bases, in that order; junction bases with no gene match: 6. CDR3 DNA sequence: TGCGCCAGCAGTCCCGGGACTAGTGACAATGAGCAGTTCTTC. It encodes CASSPGTSDNEQFF.

The CDR3 DNA follows: TGTGCCAGCAGCCCCCCGACTAGCGGGAGAACCGGGGAGCTGTTTTTT. Translation: CASSPPTSGRTGELFF. The V gene is TRBV6-2 or TRBV6-3, the J gene TRBJ2-2, with 12 bases matching TRBD2. Trimming at V came to 6 bases and at J to 5 bases, leaving 7 bases not matched to a gene. Germline CDR1 is MNHEY and CDR2 is SVGEGT. The CDR3 sequence is 16 residues long.

This clonotype was recorded many times. This chain joins TRBV5-1 and TRBJ2-7, with TRBD2 matching over 8 bases. This CDR3 is 15 amino acids long. Germline-derived CDR1 and CDR2 are SGHRS and YFSETQ. V shed 4 bases and J 1 base; nucleotides not matched to a gene: 7. The chain's CDR3 is CASSRDREGSYEQYF. The CDR3 region has the DNA TGCGCCAGCAGCCGGGACCGGGAGGGATCCTACGAGCAGTACTTC.

In its sample, this clonotype is medium-sized (0.01 to 0.1%). The V call is TRBV12-3 or TRBV12-4, the J call TRBJ1-5; possible D gene TRBD1, 6 bases. This CDR3 has 15 amino acids. V was clipped by 1 base and J by 2 bases, with 9 bases between them. Written as DNA, the CDR3 is TGTGCCAGCAGTTTAGATGCAGGGGGCAATCAGCCCCAGCATTTT. It specifies CASSLDAGGNQPQHF.

The sample holds many counts of this clonotype. This rearrangement joins TRBV12-3 or TRBV12-4 to TRBJ2-7; no firm D call. The CDR3 runs to 13 residues. V gave up 3 bases and J gave up 2 bases, with 8 bases separating them. This CDR3 reads CASSFAVTYEQYF. In nucleotides, the CDR3 is TGTGCCAGCAGTTTCGCAGTAACCTACGAGCAGTACTTC.

This clonotype was seen at least ten times. V is TRBV13 and J is TRBJ2-1; 8 bases line up with TRBD1. The germline V gene encodes CDR1 PRHDT and CDR2 FYEKMQ (reference sequence). The CDR3 totals 15 residues. V shed 0 bases, J shed 4 bases, and the junction held 2 bases outside the gene matches. CDR3 protein: CASSLGGQVYNEQFF. Written as DNA, the CDR3 is TGTGCCAGCAGCTTAGGGGGACAGGTATACAATGAGCAGTTCTTC.

About this clonotype itself: A junction boundary mismatches the germline segment, possibly from a read error. V usage is TRBV28 and J usage is TRBJ1-4; 7 nucleotides align to TRBD1. This CDR3 region has 13 residues. Germline loops: CDR1 MDHEN, CDR2 SYDVKM. The CDR3 nucleotides are TGTGCCGAGCCCCAGGGGGTTAATGAAAAACCGTTTTTT. Protein product: CAEPQGVNEKPFF.

This clonotype was found a few times. One base away lies a much larger clone, so this may be a sequencing read error. The chain has TRBV12-3 or TRBV12-4 and TRBJ2-5; no reliable D call. V lost 3 bases to trimming and J lost 5 bases, with 10 bases between them. The CDR3 is made up of 13 amino acids. The CDR3 bases are TGTGCCAGCAGTTTGAGCAGTGAGGAGACCCAGTACTTC. The encoded protein is CASSLSSEETQYF.

This clonotype was seen repeatedly, ten times or more. This chain links TRBV27 with TRBJ2-7; 10 positions agree with TRBD2. Germline loops: CDR1 MNHEY, CDR2 SMNVEV (reference sequence). V gave up 0 bases and J gave up 2 bases; unmatched junction bases: 1. CDR3 length: 15 amino acids. Written as DNA, the CDR3 is TGTGCCAGCAGTTTATCTAGCGGGAGGACCTACGAGCAGTACTTC. Amino acid sequence: CASSLSSGRTYEQYF.

The table lists this clonotype with many counts. V is TRBV7-8 and J is TRBJ2-7; 9 positions match TRBD2. This CDR3 is 17 amino acids long. V shed 5 bases and J 6 bases; nucleotides not matched to a gene: 17. Germline V CDR1 and CDR2: SGHVS, FQNEAQ. CDR3 bases: TGTGCCAGCAGCCCAGACCCCCCTAGCGGGAACCCCTTCGAGCAGTACTTC. It is translated as CASSPDPPSGNPFEQYF.

This clonotype came up many times. V gene TRBV7-2 combines with J gene TRBJ2-1; TRBD2 is a possible D gene (6 bases). The CDR3 totals 15 residues. Germline V CDR1 and CDR2: SGHTA, FQGNSA. The V end lost 1 base, the J end lost 2 bases, and 9 bases lay between the germline ends. The CDR3 loop is CASSLVTGAYNEQFF. In DNA, the CDR3 is TGTGCCAGCAGCTTAGTTACGGGGGCCTACAATGAGCAGTTCTTC. The variable domain in full, with the rest retrieved from reference TRBV7-2 and TRBJ2-1, is GAGVSQSPSNKVTEKGKDVELRCDPISGHTALYWYRQSLGQGLEFLIYFQGNSAPDKSGLPSDRFSAERTGGSVSTLTIQRTQQEDSAVYLCASSLVTGAYNEQFFGPGTRLTVL.

This clonotype occurred many times. The chain links TRBV12-3 or TRBV12-4 to TRBJ1-6; 7 bases map to TRBD1. The V segment lost 5 bases and the J segment 7 bases; nucleotides outside the gene matches: 11. CDR3 length: 16 residues. The CDR3 loop is CASSRSPQGVNSPLHF. The CDR3, as DNA: TGTGCCAGCAGTAGGTCCCCCCAGGGGGTGAATTCACCCCTCCACTTT.